The text below deals with one T cell receptor (beta chain). The data belong to a study of T cell changes during pregnancy in multiple sclerosis. This table comes from immunoSEQ multiplex PCR, and its TCRdb copy is limited to in-frame clones, with some not included. This table holds tens of thousands of clones, approximately 90% found once. The CDR3 consists of 15 residues. Germline CDR1 SQVTM, CDR2 ANQGSEA. After removal of 4 bases from V and 0 bases from J, the junction contained 7 bases not matched to a gene. This sequence originates from a female donor with multiple sclerosis, enrolled in a pregnancy study. The material sequenced was CD4+ T cells from peripheral blood mononuclear cells, taken in the first trimester of pregnancy. V and J are TRBV29-1 and TRBJ2-7, with 9 bases lining up with TRBD1. DNA for the CDR3: TGCAGCGTTGCCTTAGGGACAGGGAGCTCCTACGAGCAGTACTTC. Its protein product is CSVALGTGSSYEQYF.